The 8 T cell receptor beta chains in this list originate from one sample, sequenced in a study of T cell repertoires in cytomegalovirus infection. MiXCR, applied by TCRdb to the reads, yields one record per CDR3 protein. The data show 450,000 to 650,000 distinct CDR3 sequences, with 26% seen just once and 13% held by the top ten. The sample was PBMCs. The receptors come from a human donor in good health (CMV status not recorded). Some clones in this sample may be carry-over from other donors' samples.

The J gene is TRBJ2-2, the V gene TRBV25-1; no definite D call. Trimming removed 6 bases at V and 5 bases at J, with 10 bases between. Germline CDR1 reads MGHDK; CDR2 reads SYGVNS. This CDR3 spans 13 amino acids. The CDR3 DNA reads TGTGCCAGCAGCGGCATTCGGACCGGGGAGCTGTTTTTT. Translating it yields CASSGIRTGELFF.

The rearrangement links TRBV11-2 to TRBJ1-1, with a weak D call TRBD1 (6 bases). V lost 0 bases, J lost 10 bases, and 12 bases lay in between. This CDR3 is built from 13 residues. The germline V gene encodes CDR1 SGHAT and CDR2 FQNNGV. DNA for the CDR3: TGTGCCAGCAGCTTAGAACTACAGGGAAGAGCTTTCTTT. Amino acid sequence: CASSLELQGRAFF.

This clonotype showed up many times. The chain combines TRBV7-2 with TRBJ2-7; TRBD2 agrees at 7 bases. V was clipped by 4 bases and J by 2 bases; unmatched bases: 8. Germline V gene lookup returns CDR1 SGHTA and CDR2 FQGNSA. The CDR3 spans 15 residues. The CDR3: CASSSQAGRAYEQYF. The CDR3, as DNA: TGTGCCAGCAGCTCACAAGCGGGACGCGCCTACGAGCAGTACTTC.

This clonotype was counted only a few times. The rearrangement uses TRBV20-1 and TRBJ2-1, with D unresolved. The CDR3 has 16 amino acids. CDR1 and CDR2 (germline): DFQATT, SNEGSKA (reference sequence). V lost 0 bases, J lost 0 bases, and 12 bases lay in between. CDR3 nucleotides: TGCAGTGCTAGAGATCGGGCTAGTGTCTCCTACAATGAGCAGTTCTTC. Translated, it gives CSARDRASVSYNEQFF.

V is TRBV5-6 and J is TRBJ1-1; D gene ambiguous. The CDR3 is 11 amino acids. With 3 bases removed from V and 7 bases from J, the gap between germline ends came to 7 bases. Germline-derived CDR1 and CDR2 are SGHDT and YYEEEE. As DNA, the CDR3 is TGTGCCAGCAGCTCGCAGGATGAAGCTTTCTTT. Translation: CASSSQDEAFF.

This chain joins TRBV6-1 and TRBJ2-5; a weak D match, TRBD2 (5 bases). CDR3 length equals 11 residues. Trimming stripped 6 bases from V and 6 bases from J, with 8 bases between. Germline V gives CDR1 MNHNS, CDR2 SASEGT. CDR3: CASSRGQTQYF. In nucleotides, the CDR3 is TGTGCCAGCAGCCGCGGGCAGACCCAGTACTTC.

This clonotype was observed a handful of times. The chain combines TRBV6-6 with TRBJ1-2, with TRBD1 matching 11 bases. Germline V gene data show CDR1 as MNHNY and CDR2 as SVGAGI (reference sequence). Losses at the gene ends were 6 bases for V and 6 bases for J; bases not matched to a gene: 9. The CDR3 totals 15 residues. The CDR3 protein is CASRDGTGGKDGYTF. The CDR3 DNA sequence: TGTGCCAGCAGGGACGGGACAGGGGGTAAAGATGGCTACACCTTC.

The chain is built from TRBV7-9 and TRBJ2-1; 13 positions match TRBD2. The ends lost 6 bases at V and 5 bases at J; junction bases unmatched: 4. Germline V gene sequence: CDR1 SEHNR, CDR2 FQNEAQ (reference sequence). The CDR3 runs to 15 residues. CDR3 protein: CASSRTSGGHNEQFF. CDR3 in DNA: TGTGCCAGCAGTCGGACTAGCGGGGGCCACAATGAGCAGTTCTTC. The variable domain in full, with the rest retrieved from reference TRBV7-9 and TRBJ2-1, is DTGVSQNPRHKITKRGQNVTFRCDPISEHNRLYWYRQTLGQGPEFLTYFQNEAQLEKSRLLSDRFSAERPKGSFSTLEIQRTEQGDSAMYLCASSRTSGGHNEQFFGPGTRLTVL.